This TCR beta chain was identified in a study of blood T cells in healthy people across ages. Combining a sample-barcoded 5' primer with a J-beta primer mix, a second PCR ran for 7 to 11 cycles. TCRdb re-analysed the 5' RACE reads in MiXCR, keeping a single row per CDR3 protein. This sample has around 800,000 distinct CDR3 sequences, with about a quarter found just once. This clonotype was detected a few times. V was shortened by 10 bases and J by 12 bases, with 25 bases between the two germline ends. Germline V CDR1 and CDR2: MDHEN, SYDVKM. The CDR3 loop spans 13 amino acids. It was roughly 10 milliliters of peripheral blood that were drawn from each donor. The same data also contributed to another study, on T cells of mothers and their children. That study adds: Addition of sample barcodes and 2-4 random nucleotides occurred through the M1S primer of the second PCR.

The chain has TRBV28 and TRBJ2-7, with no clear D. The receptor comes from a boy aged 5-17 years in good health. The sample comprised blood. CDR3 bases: TGTGCCACCTCCCCCAGTTATGGGCCTATGGGGTACTTC. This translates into CATSPSYGPMGYF.